These 23 T cell receptor beta chains share one sample of origin, sequenced in a study of blood T cell repertoires in COVID-19. Profiling relied on immunoSEQ multiplex PCR, and the TCRdb table lists in-frame clones only, not all of them. The table records some 450,000 clones, 70% to 90% of them present only once. Sequenced sample: peripheral blood. The receptors derive from a woman between 50 and 59 years old with COVID-19, enrolled during active disease.

The J gene is TRBJ1-2, the V gene TRBV11-2; D not certain. In germline, CDR1 is SGHAT, CDR2 FQNNGV. CDR3 length equals 12 residues. Trimming stripped 4 bases from V and 6 bases from J, with 9 bases between. In nucleotides, the CDR3 is TGTGCCAGCAGCTCCCCGGGTAATGGCTACACCTTC. Translated, it gives CASSSPGNGYTF.

The chain carries TRBV19 and TRBJ2-3; 10 positions match TRBD2. The CDR3 loop spans 16 amino acids. Germline V lookup: CDR1 LNHDA, CDR2 SQIVND (reference sequence). V was pared by 5 bases and J by 6 bases, with 11 bases of the junction left unmatched. The DNA for the CDR3 is TGTGCCAGTAGTCCCCGGGCAGCGGGGGGGCAGGATACGCAGTATTTT. The encoded protein is CASSPRAAGGQDTQYF.

This chain uses TRBV6-5 with TRBJ2-2, with a possible D match to TRBD1 (5 bases). The CDR3 consists of 13 residues. V lost 8 bases and J lost 3, with 10 bases in between. Germline CDR1 and CDR2: MNHEY and SVGAGI. The CDR3 loop reads CASQGSHTGELFF. As DNA, the CDR3 is TGTGCCAGCCAGGGCTCCCACACCGGGGAGCTGTTTTTT.

The V call is TRBV30, the J call TRBJ2-5; D is undetermined. The CDR3 is 14 residues long. Germline CDR1 GTSNPN, CDR2 SVGIG (reference sequence). Between the trimmed V and J ends, which lost 3 bases and 4 bases, there was a span of 15 bases. CDR3 DNA: TGTGCCTGGAGGGTTATGCGCAACGCAGAGACCCAGTACTTC. Its protein product is CAWRVMRNAETQYF.

The genes are TRBV2 and TRBJ1-2; D might be TRBD1 (5 bases). The CDR3 contains 13 residues. CDR1 SNHLY and CDR2 FYNNEI come from the germline V gene. Trimming removed 7 bases from V and 4 bases from J, with 13 bases in between. This CDR3 is CASKGDSLYGYTF. DNA for the CDR3: TGTGCCAGCAAGGGTGACAGCCTCTATGGCTACACCTTC.

Only a few counts were recorded for this clone. The chain uses TRBV28 and TRBJ1-2; the D is unclear. V lost 7 bases and J lost 4, with 16 bases in between. Per the germline V gene, CDR1 is MDHEN and CDR2 is SYDVKM. The CDR3 extends over 14 amino acids. CDR3 sequence (DNA): TGTGCCAGCACCACTCGGTCACTGATCTATGGCTACACCTTC. Protein sequence: CASTTRSLIYGYTF.

In nucleotides, the CDR3 is TGTGCCAGCACCATGACAGGGTTGTCTGGAAACACCATATATTTT. Translated: CASTMTGLSGNTIYF. The chain is built from TRBV6-5 and TRBJ1-3, with 7 bases aligning to TRBD1. Trimming removed 7 bases from V and 1 base from J; junction bases left unmatched: 7. The CDR3 length is 15 residues. Germline V lookup: CDR1 MNHEY, CDR2 SVGAGI.

Here the CDR3 reads CASSLGAGSYEQYF. CDR3 coding DNA: TGTGCCAGCAGCTTGGGAGCGGGGTCCTACGAGCAGTACTTC. The chain links TRBV5-5 to TRBJ2-7; 7 positions agree with TRBD2. This CDR3 is 14 amino acids long. J gave up 1 base and V 0 bases, and 1 base lay outside the gene matches. Germline loops: CDR1 SGHKS, CDR2 YYEKEE (reference sequence).

The genes are TRBV6-5 and TRBJ1-1, with 7 bases that match TRBD1. CDR3 size: 13 residues. The germline CDR1 and CDR2 sequences are MNHEY and SVGAGI. J was trimmed by 9 bases and V by 5 bases; bases with no gene match: 9. The CDR3 DNA follows: TGTGCCAGCAGTCAACCTCCGACAGGGAAAGCTTTCTTT. It codes for CASSQPPTGKAFF.

The chain joins TRBV4-2 to TRBJ1-4, with TRBD1 as a possible D gene (6 bases). The CDR3 covers 16 residues. The V end was cut by 4 bases, the J end by 14 bases, with 26 bases between. From germline, CDR1 is LGHNA and CDR2 YNFKEQ. The CDR3, as DNA: TGTGCCAGCAGCCTGTCGCCGGGGGGGCCGCTTCTGGTGCTGTTTTTT. It specifies CASSLSPGGPLLVLFF.

The rearrangement links TRBV19 to TRBJ1-4; D call uncertain. Per germline, CDR1 LNHDA and CDR2 SQIVND (reference sequence). V was cut by 4 bases and J by 5 bases, with 17 bases left in between. The CDR3 sequence is 16 residues long. DNA of the CDR3: TGTGCCAGTAGTACCCGTTGGTCCGCGCTAAATGAAAAACTGTTTTTT. Protein sequence: CASSTRWSALNEKLFF.

The V gene is TRBV9, the J gene TRBJ2-2; possibly TRBD1 for D (5 bases). With 0 bases removed from V and 6 bases from J, the gap between germline ends came to 15 bases. CDR1 and CDR2 from the germline V gene are SGDLS and YYNGEE. CDR3 size: 16 residues. This chain's CDR3 is CASSVDPGMVAGELFF. CDR3 in DNA: TGTGCCAGCAGCGTAGACCCAGGGATGGTTGCCGGGGAGCTGTTTTTT.

This chain uses TRBV7-6 with TRBJ1-2, with 7 bases that match TRBD1. Germline V gene lookup returns CDR1 SGHVS and CDR2 FNYEAQ. The CDR3 runs to 17 residues. Trimming removed 2 bases from V and 7 bases from J; junction bases left unmatched: 16. Here the CDR3 DNA reads TGTGCCAGCAGCTTATCCGGCAGGGGGACTTCGTCGGGTGGCTACACCTTC. This gives the protein CASSLSGRGTSSGGYTF.

The CDR3 bases are TGTGCCAGCAGTTTACTCGGGAGTGAGCAGTACTTC. Its protein product is CASSLLGSEQYF. V and J are TRBV6-5 and TRBJ2-7; D might be TRBD2 (6 bases). Trimming cost V 4 bases and J 7 bases, with 11 bases left between them. Germline V gives CDR1 MNHEY, CDR2 SVGAGI. There are 12 residues in the CDR3.

CDR3 amino acids: CASSGDTDTQYF. The DNA for the CDR3 is TGTGCCAGCAGCGGGGACACAGATACGCAGTATTTT. The chain has TRBV12-3 or TRBV12-4 and TRBJ2-3, with TRBD2 as a possible D gene (5 bases). The CDR3 runs to 12 residues. Trimming left V 6 bases short and J 2 bases short, with 6 bases between.

The chain uses TRBV7-9 and TRBJ2-7; 10 bases align to TRBD1. With V trimmed by 5 bases and J by 4 bases, 11 bases remained unmatched. Germline V gene sequence: CDR1 SEHNR, CDR2 FQNEAQ (reference sequence). This CDR3 contains 16 residues. In nucleotides, the CDR3 is TGTGCCAGCAGCCCCTTCCTCGGGACAGGGGAGTACGAGCAGTACTTC. Translated: CASSPFLGTGEYEQYF.

This chain uses TRBV11-3 with TRBJ2-3; no clear D gene. Germline CDR1 and CDR2: SGHNT and YENEEA. V lost 1 base and J 5 bases, leaving 4 bases between the germline ends. The CDR3 has 12 amino acids. The CDR3 DNA sequence: TGTGCCAGCAGCTTAGCAGAAGATACGCAGTATTTT. Protein product: CASSLAEDTQYF. Variable domain in full (rest from reference TRBV11-3 and TRBJ2-3): EAGVVQSPRYKIIEKKQPVAFWCNPISGHNTLYWYLQNLGQGPELLIRYENEEAVDDSQLPKDRFSAERLKGVDSTLKIQPAELGDSAVYLCASSLAEDTQYFGPGTRLTVL.

The genes are TRBV4-2 and TRBJ1-1; D gene uncertain. The V end was cut by 0 bases, the J end by 3 bases, with 11 bases between. Germline V gives CDR1 LGHNA, CDR2 YNFKEQ. The CDR3 runs to 15 residues. The CDR3 DNA sequence: TGTGCCAGCAGCCAAGAAAGGCAGGCCCACACTGAAGCTTTCTTT. Translation gives CASSQERQAHTEAFF.

As regards this clone: This may come from a read error, since a much larger clone is one base off. In DNA, the CDR3 is TGTGCCAGCAGCGGGACAGGGGATTCACCCCTCCACTTT. Residues: CASSGTGDSPLHF. This sequence joins TRBV5-4 and TRBJ1-6, with 10 bases matching TRBD1. Germline values: CDR1 SGHNT, CDR2 YYREEE (reference sequence). The J segment lost 8 bases and the V segment lost 4 bases, leaving 0 bases of the junction unmatched. The CDR3 is 13 residues long.

The V gene is TRBV28, the J gene TRBJ2-1; tentatively, D is TRBD2 (6 bases). Trimming stripped 4 bases from V and 5 bases from J, with 18 bases between. The CDR3 runs to 16 residues. Germline CDR1 reads MDHEN; CDR2 reads SYDVKM. The CDR3 reads CASSSVTAGSHNEQFF. CDR3 bases: TGTGCCAGCAGTTCTGTGACGGCGGGGTCCCACAATGAGCAGTTCTTC. Using reference TRBV28 and TRBJ2-1 for the parts outside the CDR3, the full variable domain is DVKVTQSSRYLVKRTGEKVFLECVQDMDHENMFWYRQDPGLGLRLIYFSYDVKMKEKGDIPEGYSVSREKKERFSLILESASTNQTSMYLCASSSVTAGSHNEQFFGPGTRLTVL.

V usage is TRBV3-1 (or the pseudogene TRBV3-2) and J usage is TRBJ1-2, with D unresolved. The CDR3 covers 12 residues. V lost 1 base, J lost 4 bases, and 4 bases lay in between. The germline CDR1 and CDR2 sequences are LGHDT and YNNKEL (reference sequence). CDR3 DNA: TGTGCCAGCAGCCAAGCAATCTATGGCTACACCTTC. It yields the protein CASSQAIYGYTF.

This chain uses TRBV19 with TRBJ1-2; 9 bases are shared with TRBD1. This CDR3 is built from 15 residues. V dropped 4 bases and J dropped 1; count of bases not matched to a gene: 4. Germline V lookup: CDR1 LNHDA, CDR2 SQIVND (reference sequence). CDR3: CASSTTGGFNYGYTF. The CDR3 region has the DNA TGTGCCAGTAGTACCACAGGGGGCTTTAACTATGGCTACACCTTC.

V usage is TRBV4-2 and J usage is TRBJ2-3; 8 bases line up with TRBD2. CDR1 is LGHNA, CDR2 YNFKEQ, per germline. The V segment lost 8 bases and the J segment 2 bases; nucleotides outside the gene matches: 9. This CDR3 comprises 15 residues. The chain's CDR3 is CASGNGRGVTDTQYF. CDR3 coding DNA: TGTGCCAGCGGTAATGGGCGGGGGGTCACAGATACGCAGTATTTT.